A single sample gave rise to the 20 T cell receptor beta chains below, sequenced in a study of cytomegalovirus exposure and HLA in healthy donors. PCR was performed using 60 Vbeta and 13 Jbeta primers. Profiling relied on immunoSEQ multiplex PCR, and the TCRdb table lists in-frame clones only, not all of them. The top ten hold approximately 30% of the sample, which has more than 100,000 clones, under 80% seen once. Sequencing used PBMCs. These receptors all come from a man in his fifties or sixties in good health and CMV-seropositive.

This clone appeared once. The rearrangement links TRBV27 to TRBJ1-5; D is unresolved. Germline V gene lookup returns CDR1 MNHEY and CDR2 SMNVEV (reference sequence). The CDR3 has 13 amino acids. V lost 3 bases and J lost 7, with 10 bases in between. The CDR3 DNA reads TGTGCCAGCAGTTTCAATACGGGACAGCCCCAGCATTTT. This translates into CASSFNTGQPQHF.

Of note for this clone: At one of its ends the junction is not consistent with the germline gene, which may arise from a read error. Other DNA sequences in the same sample also yield this CDR3. V and J are TRBV11-2 and TRBJ1-1; a possible D gene is TRBD1 (6 bases). CDR3 size: 17 residues. Germline loops: CDR1 SGHAT, CDR2 FQNNGV. The CDR3 sequence: CASSLVRGAGRNTEAFF. DNA for the CDR3: TGTGCCAGCAGCTTAGTGCGGGGGGCGGGGAGAAACACCGAAGCTTTCTTT.

As for this clone: Other DNA sequences in the sample encode the same CDR3. The chain uses TRBV15 and TRBJ2-5; 11 bases fit TRBD1. The J segment lost 4 bases and the V segment lost 1 base, leaving 2 bases of the junction unmatched. Germline V lookup: CDR1 LNHNV, CDR2 YYDKDF (reference sequence). The CDR3 sequence is 15 residues long. The CDR3 sequence: CATSRAGTGGETQYF. In nucleotides, the CDR3 is TGTGCCACCAGCAGAGCCGGGACAGGGGGAGAGACCCAGTACTTC.

This clone was recorded a few times. This chain connects TRBV9 to TRBJ1-4; possible D gene TRBD1, 5 bases. The CDR3 is 13 amino acids. Looked up from germline, CDR1 is SGDLS and CDR2 is YYNGEE. Trimming cost V 7 bases and J 7 bases, with 14 bases left between them. The CDR3 DNA sequence: TGTGCCAGCGGGCAGGGAGGAGGTGAAAAACTGTTTTTT. Its translation: CASGQGGGEKLFF.

This clone was recorded a few times. This rearrangement joins TRBV28 to TRBJ2-7; the D is unclear. CDR1 MDHEN and CDR2 SYDVKM come from the germline V gene. Trimming removed 0 bases from V and 0 bases from J, with 6 bases in between. This CDR3 region has 14 residues. CDR3 in amino acids: CASSLWASSYEQYF. The CDR3 coding sequence is TGTGCCAGCAGTTTATGGGCCAGCTCCTACGAGCAGTACTTC.

The chain joins TRBV11-2 to TRBJ2-7, with D perhaps matching TRBD2 (6 bases). This CDR3 contains 15 residues. The V and J ends lost 2 bases and 3 bases respectively, with 14 bases between them. Per germline, CDR1 SGHAT and CDR2 FQNNGV. Here the CDR3 DNA reads TGTGCCAGCAGCTTAAGTGCGGGACCACGCTACGAGCAGTACTTC. This translates into CASSLSAGPRYEQYF.

This clone was picked up a small number of times. This chain uses TRBV27 with TRBJ2-4; possible D gene TRBD1, 6 bases. The length of the CDR3 is 15 residues. The germline V and J ends were trimmed by 3 bases and 6 bases, with 15 bases remaining between them. Looked up from germline, CDR1 is MNHEY and CDR2 is SMNVEV (reference sequence). CDR3 amino acids: CASSFQGKSGNIQYF. DNA for the CDR3: TGTGCCAGCAGTTTTCAGGGGAAGTCGGGAAACATTCAGTACTTC.

The chain combines TRBV27 with TRBJ2-3; a possible D gene is TRBD2 (5 bases). The CDR3 totals 12 residues. Per the germline V gene, CDR1 is MNHEY and CDR2 is SMNVEV (reference sequence). V shed 2 bases and J shed 10 bases, with 10 bases lying between them. DNA for the CDR3: TGTGCCAGCAGTTTAATTGGGGAGTCGCAGTATTTT. Translated: CASSLIGESQYF.

The V and J genes are TRBV30 and TRBJ1-3; possibly TRBD1 for D (5 bases). The CDR3 sequence is 14 residues long. The V end was cut by 3 bases, the J end by 4 bases, with 13 bases between. The germline V gene has CDR1 GTSNPN and CDR2 SVGIG (reference sequence). The CDR3 DNA sequence: TGTGCCTGGAGGGGGAGGGGAGCCGGAAACACCATATATTTT. It specifies CAWRGRGAGNTIYF.

This sequence joins TRBV15 and TRBJ1-2; 9 bases line up with TRBD1. CDR3 length: 15 amino acids. Looked up from germline, CDR1 is LNHNV and CDR2 is YYDKDF (reference sequence). The V segment lost 5 bases and the J segment 6 bases; nucleotides outside the gene matches: 10. CDR3: CATSPATGGIDGYTF. Written as DNA, the CDR3 is TGTGCCACCAGCCCAGCGACAGGGGGAATCGATGGCTACACCTTC.

This chain uses TRBV6-5 with TRBJ1-1; possible D gene TRBD1, 6 bases. CDR3 length equals 15 residues. The germline V gene has CDR1 MNHEY and CDR2 SVGAGI. The V end lost 4 bases, the J end lost 5 bases, and 17 bases lay between the germline ends. The CDR3 nucleotides read TGTGCCAGCAGTTTGTTAGGACAGTGGGAGACTGAAGCTTTCTTT. This sequence encodes CASSLLGQWETEAFF.

The J gene is TRBJ2-5, the V gene TRBV29-1; weak D call: TRBD2 (5 bases). Trimming took 1 base from V and 5 from J, leaving 8 bases between them. The germline gives CDR1 SQVTM, CDR2 ANQGSEA. This CDR3 contains 12 residues. CDR3 nucleotide sequence: TGCAGCGTTGAAGTAACGGGGGAGACCCAGTACTTC. This gives the protein CSVEVTGETQYF.

CDR3 sequence reads: CASSEGDSNSPLHF. The CDR3 bases are TGTGCCAGCAGTGAGGGGGACAGTAATTCACCCCTCCACTTT. J is TRBJ1-6 and V is TRBV2, with 7 bases lining up with TRBD1. Losses at the gene ends were 3 bases for V and 6 bases for J; bases not matched to a gene: 2. This CDR3 spans 14 amino acids. Germline V gene sequence: CDR1 SNHLY, CDR2 FYNNEI. Looking up the rest from reference TRBV2 and TRBJ1-6 gives the full variable domain: EPEVTQTPSHQVTQMGQEVILRCVPISNHLYFYWYRQILGQKVEFLVSFYNNEISEKSEIFDDQFSVERPDGSNFTLKIRSTKLEDSAMYFCASSEGDSNSPLHFGNGTRLTVT.

This clone was recorded only once. The chain links TRBV5-6 to TRBJ2-5; weak D call: TRBD2 (6 bases). Trimming removed 6 bases from V and 5 bases from J, with 17 bases in between. CDR1 is SGHDT, CDR2 YYEEEE, per germline. The CDR3 totals 14 residues. The CDR3 nucleotides are TGTGCCAGCAACTACGGGACTCTTTGGGAGACCCAGTACTTC. This translates into CASNYGTLWETQYF.

The rearrangement uses TRBV4-1 and TRBJ2-5; 9 bases fit TRBD1. CDR1 is MGHRA and CDR2 is YSYEKL in the germline V gene. The CDR3 has 14 amino acids. V gave up 5 bases and J gave up 4 bases; unmatched junction bases: 5. CDR3 in amino acids: CASSRTTGGETQYF. In nucleotides, the CDR3 is TGCGCCAGCAGCAGAACGACAGGGGGAGAGACCCAGTACTTC.

In DNA, the CDR3 is TGTGCCAGTAGTATGTTCCCGGGACAGGGGGAATACGAGCAGTACTTC. It codes for CASSMFPGQGEYEQYF. V usage is TRBV19 and J usage is TRBJ2-7; 11 bases are a match to TRBD1. The V gene end was trimmed by 3 bases and the J gene end by 4 bases; junction bases not matched to a gene: 8. The CDR3 sequence is 16 residues long. Germline V gene lookup returns CDR1 LNHDA and CDR2 SQIVND (reference sequence).

V is TRBV5-1 and J is TRBJ2-5; 8 nucleotides align to TRBD2. This CDR3 comprises 15 residues. After removal of 2 bases from V and 0 bases from J, the junction contained 3 bases not matched to a gene. Germline V gene data show CDR1 as SGHRS and CDR2 as YFSETQ. CDR3 residues: CASSLVAGYQETQYF. The CDR3 DNA follows: TGCGCCAGCAGCTTAGTAGCGGGATACCAAGAGACCCAGTACTTC.

This clone has just one count. This chain uses TRBV18 with TRBJ2-7; a possible D gene is TRBD1 (6 bases). Germline-derived CDR1 and CDR2 are KGHSH and LQKENI. The CDR3 is made up of 14 amino acids. The V gene lost 2 bases and the J gene lost 3 bases, with 11 bases spanning the gap. The CDR3, as DNA: TGTGCCAGCTCACCAGGGGGCAGAAACTACGAGCAGTACTTC. Protein: CASSPGGRNYEQYF.

This clone has more than one count but fewer than ten. This chain joins TRBV6-1 and TRBJ2-7, with 10 bases fitting TRBD2. V gave up 7 bases and J gave up 6 bases; unmatched junction bases: 3. Germline values: CDR1 MNHNS, CDR2 SASEGT. The length of the CDR3 is 12 residues. CDR3 sequence (DNA): TGTGCCAGCAATCTAGCGGGAGCCGAGCAGTACTTC. Translating gives CASNLAGAEQYF.

The J gene is TRBJ2-7, the V gene TRBV7-6; 11 bases match TRBD1. With 3 bases clipped from V and 0 bases from J, the junction kept 13 bases outside the gene matches. From germline, CDR1 is SGHVS and CDR2 FNYEAQ. This CDR3 is 19 amino acids long. The DNA of the CDR3 is TGTGCCAGCAGCTTGATTGGACAGGGGGCGGGCTGGACCTCCTACGAGCAGTACTTC. Its translation is CASSLIGQGAGWTSYEQYF.